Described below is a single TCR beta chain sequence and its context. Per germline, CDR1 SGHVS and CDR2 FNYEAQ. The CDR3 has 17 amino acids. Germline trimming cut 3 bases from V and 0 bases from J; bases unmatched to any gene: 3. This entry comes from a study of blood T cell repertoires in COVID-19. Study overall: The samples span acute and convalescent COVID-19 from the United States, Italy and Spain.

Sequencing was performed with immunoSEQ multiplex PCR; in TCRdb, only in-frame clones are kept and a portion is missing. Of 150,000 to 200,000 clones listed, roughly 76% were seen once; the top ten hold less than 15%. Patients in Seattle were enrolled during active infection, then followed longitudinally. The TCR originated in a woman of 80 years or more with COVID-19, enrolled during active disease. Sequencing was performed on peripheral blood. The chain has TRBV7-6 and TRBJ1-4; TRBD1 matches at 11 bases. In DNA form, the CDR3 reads TGTGCCAGCAGCTTGGGGACAGGGGGTTCAACTAATGAAAAACTGTTTTTT. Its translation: CASSLGTGGSTNEKLFF.